The 9 T cell receptor beta chains reported below all come from one sample, sequenced in a study of early T cells in non-severe SARS-CoV-2 infection. TCRdb reanalysed the 5' RACE reads using MiXCR and keeps one entry per CDR3 protein. The table has 70,000 to 95,000 distinct CDR3 sequences, approximately 14% seen once; the top ten hold about 0.59%. Source material: whole blood. These receptor sequences come from an adult who was a healthcare worker with PCR-confirmed SARS-CoV-2 infection or an uninfected control (not recorded which).

The chain couples TRBV7-9 to TRBJ1-4; 8 bases map to TRBD1. Germline V CDR1 and CDR2: SEHNR, FQNEAQ (reference sequence). This CDR3 region has 15 residues. V lost 5 bases and J lost 5; bases outside the gene matches: 7. The CDR3 loop reads CASSPRTGRNEKLFF. For the CDR3, the DNA is TGTGCCAGCAGCCCCCGGACAGGGCGGAATGAAAAACTGTTTTTT.

The chain uses TRBV12-3 or TRBV12-4 and TRBJ2-2; D may match TRBD1 or TRBD2 (5 bases each). This CDR3 is 14 amino acids long. The V end was cut by 6 bases, the J end by 1 base, with 9 bases between. The CDR3 reads CASRRGENTGELFF. The CDR3 DNA reads TGTGCCAGCAGGAGGGGTGAGAACACCGGGGAGCTGTTTTTT.

This clonotype appeared a single time. The chain links TRBV28 to TRBJ2-7, with TRBD1 identical over 8 bases. The CDR3 consists of 15 residues. Losses at the gene ends were 3 bases for V and 0 bases for J; bases not matched to a gene: 4. Germline loops: CDR1 MDHEN, CDR2 SYDVKM. CDR3 coding DNA: TGTGCCAGCAGTTTGGGACAGGCGAGCTCCTACGAGCAGTACGTC. Encoded protein: CASSLGQASSYEQYV.

CDR3 residues: CATSDSGQGGNEQFF. The CDR3 DNA is TGTGCCACCAGTGACAGCGGACAGGGTGGCAATGAGCAGTTCTTC. The rearrangement links TRBV24-1 to TRBJ2-1, with 8 bases identical to TRBD1. With V trimmed by 4 bases and J by 6 bases, 7 bases remained unmatched. In germline, CDR1 is KGHDR, CDR2 SFDVKD. The CDR3 covers 15 residues.

The chain recombines TRBV11-2 with TRBJ2-1; TRBD2 matches 7 bases. Germline V CDR1 and CDR2: SGHAT, FQNNGV. V shed 6 bases and J 2 bases; nucleotides not matched to a gene: 7. The CDR3 covers 15 residues. The CDR3 protein is CASRGGVSPYNEQFF. The DNA of the CDR3 is TGTGCCAGCAGGGGGGGGGTTTCCCCCTACAATGAGCAGTTCTTC.

The chain employs TRBV20-1 and TRBJ2-3; D is perhaps TRBD2 (6 bases). V was trimmed by 3 bases and J by 5 bases, leaving 12 bases between them. The CDR3 has 13 residues. CDR1 DFQATT and CDR2 SNEGSKA come from the germline V gene (reference sequence). The CDR3 DNA is TGCAGTGCTAGTTACGGGGGTCTAGATACGCAGTATTTT. Protein: CSASYGGLDTQYF.

This clonotype has a count of ten or more. The gene calls are TRBV18 and TRBJ1-4, with a possible D match to TRBD1 (5 bases). From germline, CDR1 is KGHSH and CDR2 LQKENI. This CDR3 is 16 amino acids long. With 0 bases removed from V and 4 bases from J, the gap between germline ends came to 12 bases. CDR3 loop: CASSPPEGAGNEKLFF. The CDR3 DNA sequence: TGTGCCAGCTCACCACCGGAAGGGGCGGGTAATGAAAAACTGTTTTTT.

The chain has TRBV28 and TRBJ2-2, with a tentative D call TRBD1 (6 bases). Germline loops: CDR1 MDHEN, CDR2 SYDVKM. CDR3 length equals 18 residues. V was clipped by 5 bases and J by 2 bases, with 21 bases between them. The CDR3 here is CASSHRMAGQTNTGELFF. The CDR3 DNA reads as TGTGCCAGCAGTCATCGTATGGCTGGACAGACTAACACCGGGGAGCTGTTTTTT. Filled out from reference TRBV28 and TRBJ2-2, the complete variable domain reads DVKVTQSSRYLVKRTGEKVFLECVQDMDHENMFWYRQDPGLGLRLIYFSYDVKMKEKGDIPEGYSVSREKKERFSLILESASTNQTSMYLCASSHRMAGQTNTGELFFGEGSRLTVL.

This clonotype was counted a few times. The rearrangement uses TRBV5-1 and TRBJ2-1, with 7 bases aligning to TRBD2. Looked up from germline, CDR1 is SGHRS and CDR2 is YFSETQ. This CDR3 is built from 16 residues. After removal of 0 bases from V and 4 bases from J, the junction contained 7 bases not matched to a gene. The CDR3 DNA follows: TGCGCCAGCAGCTTGGCCTCGGGGACTACGTACAATGAGCAGTTCTTC. This codes for CASSLASGTTYNEQFF.